This TCR beta chain emerged from a study of a mutant IDH1 vaccine in newly diagnosed glioma. Overall study context: Every participant had undergone radiotherapy, temozolomide, or both before, and most underwent both.

Repertoires were generated with immunoSEQ multiplex PCR, while TCRdb's copy carries only in-frame clones and drops some. The sample gives about 38,000 clones, around 82% of which show up once; around 5.5% is in the top ten. This clone was counted a few times. Its antigen is not known. The time point denotes: week 5, during vaccination. A 20-mer mutant IDH1 peptide at 300 ug was injected subcutaneously with topical imiquimod. New astrocytomas of WHO grade 3 or 4 that were IDH1-mutant and ATRX-lost were found in the donors. This CDR3 is built from 15 residues. Trimming removed 2 bases from V and 4 bases from J, with 15 bases in between. The germline CDR1 and CDR2 sequences are KGHSH and LQKENI.

The V gene is TRBV18, the J gene TRBJ2-7; possibly TRBD2 for D (6 bases). This sequence was found in a middle-aged man with glioma. This specimen was PBMCs, taken from a glioma patient whose treatment included an IDH1 peptide vaccine. The CDR3 is CASSPVRDSAYEQYF. CDR3 DNA: TGTGCCAGCTCACCAGTCCGGGACTCAGCTTACGAGCAGTACTTC.